Following are 31 T cell receptor beta chains from one sample sequenced in a study of blood T cell repertoires in COVID-19 (dated by TCRdb to the early 2020s). The library relied on the immunoSEQ multiplex PCR assay. Here the immuneACCESS table is served through TCRdb, limited to in-frame sequences with V and J called. Missing clones are a known gap in these copies; in checked studies unresolved V genes cover under half, and the rest lacks a known reason. This sample holds around 500,000 clones; approximately 88% were observed only once. The ten most abundant clones make up 1.5% to 2% of the sample. The sequenced sample consisted of PBMCs or T cells enriched from blood (not recorded which). These receptors were obtained from a woman aged 40 to 50 who had recovered from COVID-19.

The chain is built from TRBV9 and TRBJ1-5, with D uncertain. Germline values: CDR1 SGDLS, CDR2 YYNGEE. V gave up 0 bases and J gave up 0 bases, with 7 bases separating them. The CDR3 runs to 15 residues. This CDR3 is CASSVDGYSNQPQHF. The DNA of the CDR3 is TGTGCCAGCAGCGTAGACGGGTATAGCAATCAGCCCCAGCATTTT.

The chain uses TRBV21-1 and TRBJ1-4; TRBD1, the table's D call, was not compared with the DNA. TRBV21-1 is classified as a pseudogene. The CDR3 consists of 15 residues. The CDR3 is CASTHSETGSEKLFF. The CDR3 DNA reads as TGTGCCAGCACCCACTCCGAGACAGGTAGTGAAAAACTGTTTTTT.

The chain employs TRBV19 and TRBJ2-2, with TRBD1 identical over 7 bases. CDR1 is LNHDA and CDR2 is SQIVND in the germline V gene (reference sequence). CDR3 length equals 16 residues. The junction had 12 bases not matched to a gene; V was cut back by 5 bases and J by 6 bases. In DNA form, the CDR3 reads TGTGCCAGTAGTCCGAGAAACAGGGGTGTTTCCGGGGAGCTGTTTTTT. Amino acids: CASSPRNRGVSGELFF.

This rearrangement joins TRBV9 to TRBJ2-2, with TRBD2 matching 13 bases. The CDR3 extends over 21 amino acids. V trimming: 2 bases; J trimming: 5 bases; junction bases outside the gene matches: 18. Germline CDR1 SGDLS, CDR2 YYNGEE. The CDR3 coding sequence is TGTGCCAGCAGCGTGAAGATCAGTGAACTAGCGGGAGGGCCGTGGACCGGGGAGCTGTTTTTT. This translates into CASSVKISELAGGPWTGELFF.

V usage is TRBV30 and J usage is TRBJ1-1; D is unclear. This CDR3 contains 13 residues. Trimming took 0 bases from V and 4 from J, leaving 9 bases between them. Germline V gene data show CDR1 as GTSNPN and CDR2 as SVGIG (reference sequence). DNA of the CDR3: TGTGCCTGGAGTGTACTTAACCCCACTGAAGCTTTCTTT. This translates into CAWSVLNPTEAFF.

V usage is TRBV10-3 and J usage is TRBJ1-6, with TRBD1 matching 7 bases. Germline lookup yields CDR1 ENHRY and CDR2 SYGVKD. J gave up 8 bases and V 0 bases, and 7 bases lay outside the gene matches. The CDR3 sequence is 16 residues long. CDR3 loop: CAISESEGAVHSPLHF. The CDR3 DNA is TGTGCCATCAGTGAGTCGGAGGGGGCAGTCCATTCACCCCTCCACTTT.

The chain combines TRBV5-6 with TRBJ1-1; D not resolved. This CDR3 contains 15 residues. Germline CDR1 and CDR2: SGHDT and YYEEEE. V lost 4 bases to trimming and J lost 8 bases, with 21 bases between them. In DNA form, the CDR3 reads TGTGCCAGCAGCCTTTATGTACTATCGGGAGGGGAAGCTTTCTTT. Protein product: CASSLYVLSGGEAFF.

This chain uses TRBV5-5 with TRBJ2-5; D is possibly TRBD1 (5 bases). The CDR3 is made up of 16 amino acids. Germline V gene data show CDR1 as SGHKS and CDR2 as YYEKEE (reference sequence). Trimming shortened V by 2 bases and J by 0 bases, and 14 bases separated the two germline ends. In nucleotides, the CDR3 is TGTGCCAGCAGCTTTGGCAGGGATTGGTACCAAGAGACCCAGTACTTC. Translated: CASSFGRDWYQETQYF.

The chain carries TRBV5-5 and TRBJ1-6, with 7 bases fitting TRBD1. CDR3 length: 15 amino acids. V lost 8 bases to trimming and J lost 0 bases; unmatched junction nucleotides: 5. The germline V gene has CDR1 SGHKS and CDR2 YYEKEE (reference sequence). CDR3: CASGTESSYNSPLHF. In nucleotides, the CDR3 is TGTGCCAGTGGGACAGAAAGCTCCTATAATTCACCCCTCCACTTT.

This clone was detected a few times. This chain links TRBV6-2 or TRBV6-3 with TRBJ1-2, with unresolved D. V was clipped by 5 bases and J by 2 bases, with 3 bases between them. Germline loops: CDR1 MNHEY, CDR2 SVGEGT. This CDR3 is built from 11 residues. Written as DNA, the CDR3 is TGTGCCAGCAGTGAGAACTATGGCTACACCTTC. Translation gives CASSENYGYTF.

The chain joins TRBV6-5 to TRBJ1-5, with 11 positions matching TRBD1. J gave up 5 bases and V 5 bases, and 5 bases lay outside the gene matches. Per the germline V gene, CDR1 is MNHEY and CDR2 is SVGAGI. The CDR3 runs to 15 residues. The CDR3 nucleotides are TGTGCCAGCAGTCTCCCGGGACAGGGGGATCAGCCCCAGCATTTT. As protein: CASSLPGQGDQPQHF.

The chain carries TRBV7-6 and TRBJ1-1, with a tentative D call TRBD1 (5 bases). V lost 1 base, J lost 3 bases, and 9 bases lay in between. Looked up from germline, CDR1 is SGHVS and CDR2 is FNYEAQ. This CDR3 is built from 14 residues. The CDR3 spells CASSLGQGYTEAFF. CDR3 nucleotide sequence: TGTGCCAGCAGCTTAGGGCAGGGATACACTGAAGCTTTCTTT.

V is TRBV7-8 and J is TRBJ2-3, with D tentatively TRBD1 (6 bases). The V end was cut by 3 bases, the J end by 6 bases, with 10 bases between. Germline lookup yields CDR1 SGHVS and CDR2 FQNEAQ. The CDR3 consists of 13 residues. CDR3 DNA sequence: TGTGCCAGCAGCTTGTCAGGGGTGGATACGCAGTATTTT. It encodes CASSLSGVDTQYF.

V gene TRBV5-1 combines with J gene TRBJ2-7; 10 nucleotides match TRBD2. The CDR3 is 15 amino acids. Per the germline V gene, CDR1 is SGHRS and CDR2 is YFSETQ. The V gene end was trimmed by 4 bases and the J gene end by 3 bases; junction bases not matched to a gene: 7. The DNA of the CDR3 is TGCGCCAGCAGCCGGGGGACTAGCGCTAACTACGAGCAGTACTTC. Translation gives CASSRGTSANYEQYF.

This chain connects TRBV27 to TRBJ2-7, with 12 bases lining up with TRBD1. The CDR3 covers 15 residues. CDR1 is MNHEY, CDR2 SMNVEV, per germline (reference sequence). Trimming cost V 3 bases and J 3 bases; bases outside gene matches: 3. CDR3 sequence reads: CASSFGTGGGYEQYF. CDR3 DNA sequence: TGTGCCAGCAGTTTCGGGACAGGGGGCGGCTACGAGCAGTACTTC.

The chain couples TRBV28 to TRBJ2-1; a possible D gene is TRBD1 (5 bases). This CDR3 has 12 amino acids. Trimming took off 8 bases at V and 7 bases at J, with 12 bases between the two ends. Germline lookup yields CDR1 MDHEN and CDR2 SYDVKM. The CDR3 sequence: CASAWSGNEQFF. The CDR3 DNA reads TGTGCCAGCGCTTGGTCAGGGAATGAGCAGTTCTTC.

This sequence joins TRBV7-9 and TRBJ2-7; TRBD1 is a possible D gene (5 bases). The V end lost 3 bases, the J end lost 3 bases, and 12 bases lay between the germline ends. This CDR3 has 14 amino acids. Germline CDR1 SEHNR, CDR2 FQNEAQ (reference sequence). CDR3 in amino acids: CASSFGQGIYEQYF. The DNA for the CDR3 is TGTGCCAGCAGCTTTGGGCAGGGTATCTACGAGCAGTACTTC.

In this sample, this clone turned up once. The rearrangement joins TRBV5-1 to TRBJ2-7; unclear D gene. This CDR3 is 13 amino acids long. With 3 bases removed from V and 7 bases from J, the gap between germline ends came to 14 bases. Germline assignment: CDR1 SGHRS and CDR2 YFSETQ. CDR3 in amino acids: CASSSDLLGEQYF. The CDR3 nucleotides are TGCGCCAGCAGCTCGGATCTGCTCGGGGAGCAGTACTTC.

V and J are TRBV5-8 and TRBJ1-1; D is uncertain. V was cut by 6 bases and J by 2 bases, with 14 bases left in between. The germline V gene has CDR1 SGHTS and CDR2 YDEGEE. The CDR3 is made up of 14 amino acids. The CDR3 region is CASTLRDTNTEAFF. CDR3 bases: TGTGCCAGCACCCTCCGAGACACTAACACTGAAGCTTTCTTT.

The CDR3 sequence is CATNDGGSNEQFF. In nucleotides, the CDR3 is TGTGCCACCAACGACGGGGGTTCCAATGAGCAGTTCTTC. This rearrangement joins TRBV24-1 to TRBJ2-1, with D maybe TRBD2 (6 bases). Germline CDR1 is KGHDR and CDR2 is SFDVKD. V lost 8 bases to trimming and J lost 6 bases, with 13 bases between them. The CDR3 loop spans 13 amino acids.

The genes are TRBV10-2 and TRBJ1-5; D gene unclear. V was cut by 6 bases and J by 4 bases, with 13 bases left in between. Germline values: CDR1 WSHSY, CDR2 SAAADI. The CDR3 is 14 amino acids. The CDR3 loop is CASRETNINQPQHF. CDR3 sequence (DNA): TGCGCCAGCAGGGAAACTAACATAAATCAGCCCCAGCATTTT.

This clone was detected once. The chain links TRBV5-8 to TRBJ2-5; 7 bases fit TRBD1. Losses at the gene ends were 4 bases for V and 0 bases for J; bases not matched to a gene: 12. CDR3 size: 17 residues. Germline values: CDR1 SGHTS, CDR2 YDEGEE. CDR3 DNA: TGTGCCAGCAGCGAAATCCCCGGGACAGAGTACCAAGAGACCCAGTACTTC. It translates to CASSEIPGTEYQETQYF. The full variable domain, in which reference TRBV5-8 and TRBJ2-5 provide the parts outside the CDR3, is EAGVTQSPTHLIKTRGQQATLRCSPISGHTSVYWYQQALGLGLQFLLWYDEGEERNRGNFPPRFSGRQFPNYSSELNVNALELEDSALYLCASSEIPGTEYQETQYFGPGTRLLVL.

This clone was seen a few times. The chain employs TRBV10-3 and TRBJ1-1; no clear D gene. Per the germline V gene, CDR1 is ENHRY and CDR2 is SYGVKD. There are 13 residues in the CDR3. Trimming left V 6 bases short and J 0 bases short, with 8 bases between. The CDR3 coding sequence is TGTGCCATCAGCCCAACAGTGAACACTGAAGCTTTCTTT. This sequence encodes CAISPTVNTEAFF.

The chain employs TRBV19 and TRBJ2-1, with 13 bases matching TRBD2. Looked up from germline, CDR1 is LNHDA and CDR2 is SQIVND (reference sequence). Germline trimming cut 6 bases from V and 8 bases from J; bases unmatched to any gene: 4. The CDR3 consists of 14 residues. CDR3 coding DNA: TGTGCCAGTAGCAGGACTAGCGGGAGTTATGAGCAGTTCTTC. Translating it yields CASSRTSGSYEQFF.

The rearrangement uses TRBV30 and TRBJ2-1, with TRBD1 matching over 8 bases. V lost 3 bases and J lost 4; bases outside the gene matches: 5. This CDR3 region has 14 residues. Germline-derived CDR1 and CDR2 are GTSNPN and SVGIG (reference sequence). The CDR3 is CAWSGTGHYNEQFF. The CDR3 DNA reads as TGTGCCTGGAGCGGGACAGGCCATTACAATGAGCAGTTCTTC.

The chain is built from TRBV29-1 and TRBJ1-1; a weak D match, TRBD1 (5 bases). V dropped 4 bases and J dropped 7 bases, with 22 bases sitting between them. CDR1 is SQVTM and CDR2 is ANQGSEA in the germline V gene. The CDR3 length is 15 residues. CDR3 sequence (DNA): TGCAGCGTTGTTGGACGGACTGTCTCGGGGGGTGAAGCTTTCTTT. As protein: CSVVGRTVSGGEAFF. The full variable domain, with the rest looked up from reference TRBV29-1 and TRBJ1-1, is SAVISQKPSRDICQRGTSLTIQCQVDSQVTMMFWYRQQPGQSLTLIATANQGSEATYESGFVIDKFPISRPNLTFSTLTVSNMSPEDSSIYLCSVVGRTVSGGEAFFGQGTRLTVV.

The chain employs TRBV7-2 and TRBJ2-3; 9 positions match TRBD1. This CDR3 spans 14 amino acids. Trimming cost V 5 bases and J 3 bases; bases outside gene matches: 3. Looked up from germline, CDR1 is SGHTA and CDR2 is FQGNSA. CDR3 sequence reads: CASSPGQGTDTQYF. CDR3 bases: TGTGCCAGCAGCCCGGGACAGGGAACAGATACGCAGTATTTT.

The rearrangement joins TRBV5-1 to TRBJ2-4; 7 nucleotides agree with TRBD2. CDR1 is SGHRS and CDR2 is YFSETQ in the germline V gene. V lost 0 bases to trimming and J lost 3 bases; unmatched junction nucleotides: 3. This CDR3 contains 15 residues. The CDR3 is CASSLDTGGKNIQYF. The CDR3 region has the DNA TGCGCCAGCAGCTTGGACACGGGAGGCAAAAACATTCAGTACTTC.

Comment on this clone: Other nucleotide sequences in the sample specify the same CDR3. The chain couples TRBV4-2 to TRBJ1-1; 7 bases line up with TRBD1. V trimming: 0 bases; J trimming: 0 bases; junction bases outside the gene matches: 1. The CDR3 extends over 15 amino acids. CDR1 is LGHNA, CDR2 YNFKEQ, per germline. The CDR3 DNA is TGTGCCAGCAGCCAAGATAGGGGGCTGAACACTGAAGCTTTCTTT. Its protein is CASSQDRGLNTEAFF.

The V call is TRBV9, the J call TRBJ2-3; possible D gene TRBD1, 5 bases. The germline V and J ends were trimmed by 3 bases and 4 bases, with 12 bases remaining between them. The CDR3 spans 14 residues. Germline CDR1 reads SGDLS; CDR2 reads YYNGEE. CDR3 DNA: TGTGCCAGCAGCGGCCCCAGGGCACCAGATACGCAGTATTTT. Its translation: CASSGPRAPDTQYF.

The rearrangement links TRBV3-1 (or the pseudogene TRBV3-2) to TRBJ2-7; possibly TRBD2 for D (5 bases). The V and J ends lost 1 base and 6 bases respectively, with 13 bases between them. This CDR3 has 14 residues. Germline V lookup: CDR1 LGHDT, CDR2 YNNKEL (reference sequence). The DNA for the CDR3 is TGTGCCAGCAGCCAAGTCGCGGGCCCTGGCGAGCAGTACTTC. Its translation is CASSQVAGPGEQYF.